This T cell receptor (beta chain) comes out of a study of blood T cell repertoires in COVID-19. For the study at large: The United States, Italy and Spain were the sources of the acute and convalescent COVID-19 samples.

Enrollment of patients from Seattle took place during active infection, with longitudinal follow-up. Repertoires were generated with immunoSEQ multiplex PCR, while TCRdb's copy carries only in-frame clones and drops some. Of 120,000 to 150,000 clones listed, around 85% are singletons. The CDR3 extends over 12 amino acids. Trimming removed 2 bases from V and 4 bases from J, with 6 bases in between. CDR1 and CDR2 (germline): SGHRS, YFSETQ. The chain employs TRBV5-1 and TRBJ1-1, with D perhaps matching TRBD1 (6 bases). The receptor was isolated from a woman in her fifties or sixties with COVID-19, enrolled during active disease. Sample: peripheral blood. The CDR3 protein is CASSFRGTEAFF. Here the CDR3 DNA reads TGCGCCAGCAGCTTCAGGGGCACTGAAGCTTTCTTT. Full variable domain (outside the CDR3, taken from reference TRBV5-1 and TRBJ1-1): KAGVTQTPRYLIKTRGQQVTLSCSPISGHRSVSWYQQTPGQGLQFLFEYFSETQRNKGNFPGRFSGRQFSNSRSEMNVSTLELGDSALYLCASSFRGTEAFFGQGTRLTVV.